Given below is one T cell receptor (beta chain) in context. Its antigen is as yet unknown. These data originate in a study of T cells in localized non-small cell lung cancer. Overall study findings and caveats: Heterogeneity within the tumor remains possible, as just one region underwent sequencing. Uninvolved adjacent lung showed peak T cell clonality, exceeding tumor. Median detection of top 100 tumor clones in adjacent lung was about 52 clones.

The data were produced by immunoSEQ multiplex PCR, yet TCRdb's version contains in-frame clones alone and is incomplete. The table has 53,000 or so clones, roughly 90% seen once; the top ten hold 15% to 20%. The clonotype was recovered from a man aged 40 to 70 with stage I lung adenocarcinoma. Specimen: peripheral blood, collected before any cancer treatment.

CDR3 bases: TGTGCCAGCAGCGTAGGCAACCGGGATGAAAAACTGTTTTTT. Its translation is CASSVGNRDEKLFF. The V gene is TRBV9, the J gene TRBJ1-4; D unclear. The CDR3 totals 14 residues. CDR1 and CDR2 (germline): SGDLS, YYNGEE. Trimming shortened V by 0 bases and J by 6 bases, and 9 bases separated the two germline ends.